This TCR beta chain was sequenced for a study of technical replicates of blood from a handful of donors. Produced via immunoSEQ multiplex PCR; TCRdb's table is partial and in-frame only. The table includes tens of thousands of clones, around 94% detected once. The sample comprised T cells isolated from PBMCs. This clonotype was obtained from a human donor in good health.

In DNA, the CDR3 is TGTGCCATCAGTGATGGAGGGTTAAACATTCAGTACTTC. This sequence encodes CAISDGGLNIQYF. The chain recombines TRBV10-3 with TRBJ2-4, with a possible D match to TRBD2 (6 bases). The CDR3 has 13 amino acids. The germline V gene has CDR1 ENHRY and CDR2 SYGVKD. Between the trimmed V and J ends, which lost 3 bases and 6 bases, there was a span of 9 bases.